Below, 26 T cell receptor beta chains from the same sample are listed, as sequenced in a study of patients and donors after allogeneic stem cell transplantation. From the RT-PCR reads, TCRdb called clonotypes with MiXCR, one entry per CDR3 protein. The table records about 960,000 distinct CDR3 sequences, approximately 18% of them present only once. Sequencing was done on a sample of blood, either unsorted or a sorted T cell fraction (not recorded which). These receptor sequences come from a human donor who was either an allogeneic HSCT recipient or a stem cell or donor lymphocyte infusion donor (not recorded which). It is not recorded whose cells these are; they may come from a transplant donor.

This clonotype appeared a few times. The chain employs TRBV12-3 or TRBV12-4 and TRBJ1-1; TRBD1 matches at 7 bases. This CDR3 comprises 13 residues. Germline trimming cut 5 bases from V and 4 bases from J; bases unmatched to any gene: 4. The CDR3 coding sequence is TGTGCCAGCAGTCTACAGGGGTTCACTGAAGCTTTCTTT. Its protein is CASSLQGFTEAFF.

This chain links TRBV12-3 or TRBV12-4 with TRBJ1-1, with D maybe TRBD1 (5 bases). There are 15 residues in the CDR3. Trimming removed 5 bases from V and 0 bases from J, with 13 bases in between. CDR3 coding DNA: TGTGCCAGCAGTGCGTGGGGGAGCCTGAACACTGAAGCTTTCTTT. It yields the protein CASSAWGSLNTEAFF.

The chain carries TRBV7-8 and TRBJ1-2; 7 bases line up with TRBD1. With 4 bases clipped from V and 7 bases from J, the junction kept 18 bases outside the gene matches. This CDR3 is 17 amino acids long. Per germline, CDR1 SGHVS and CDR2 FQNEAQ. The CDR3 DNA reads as TGTGCCAGCAGCTCCTCCGGACTGACAGGGATGGGGCCTGGCTACACCTTC. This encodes CASSSSGLTGMGPGYTF.

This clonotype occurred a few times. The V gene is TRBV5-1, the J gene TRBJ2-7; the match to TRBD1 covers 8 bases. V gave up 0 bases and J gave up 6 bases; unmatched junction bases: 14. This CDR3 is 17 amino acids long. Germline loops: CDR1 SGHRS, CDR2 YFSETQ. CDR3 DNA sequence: TGCGCCAGCAGCTTGGGGCCTCCGGGACAGGCAACTATCGAGCAGTACTTC. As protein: CASSLGPPGQATIEQYF.

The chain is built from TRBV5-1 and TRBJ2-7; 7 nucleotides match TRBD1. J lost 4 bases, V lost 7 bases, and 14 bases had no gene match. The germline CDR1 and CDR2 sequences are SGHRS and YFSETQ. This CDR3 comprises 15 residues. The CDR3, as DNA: TGCGCCAGCCGCCCGATAGGGACAGTTAATTACGAGCAGTACTTC. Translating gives CASRPIGTVNYEQYF. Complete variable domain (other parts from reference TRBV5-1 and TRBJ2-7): KAGVTQTPRYLIKTRGQQVTLSCSPISGHRSVSWYQQTPGQGLQFLFEYFSETQRNKGNFPGRFSGRQFSNSRSEMNVSTLELGDSALYLCASRPIGTVNYEQYFGPGTRLTVT.

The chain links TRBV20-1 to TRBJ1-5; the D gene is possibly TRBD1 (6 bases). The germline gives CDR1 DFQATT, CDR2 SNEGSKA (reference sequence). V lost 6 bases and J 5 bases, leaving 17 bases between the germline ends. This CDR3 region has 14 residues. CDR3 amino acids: CSAGQGRGHQPQHF. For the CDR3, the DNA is TGCAGTGCCGGGCAGGGCAGGGGTCATCAGCCCCAGCATTTT.

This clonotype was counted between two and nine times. The CDR3 spells CASSFQWQETQYF. The CDR3 DNA follows: TGTGCCAGCAGTTTCCAGTGGCAAGAGACCCAGTACTTC. The rearrangement uses TRBV12-3 or TRBV12-4 and TRBJ2-5; D call uncertain. Trimming removed 3 bases at V and 2 bases at J, with 7 bases between. The CDR3 extends over 13 amino acids.

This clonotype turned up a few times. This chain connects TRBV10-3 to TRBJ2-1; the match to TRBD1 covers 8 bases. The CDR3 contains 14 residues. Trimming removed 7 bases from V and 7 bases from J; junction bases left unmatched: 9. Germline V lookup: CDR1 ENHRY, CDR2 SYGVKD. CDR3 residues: CAIKDRVWENEQFF. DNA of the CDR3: TGTGCCATCAAGGACAGGGTGTGGGAGAATGAGCAGTTCTTC.

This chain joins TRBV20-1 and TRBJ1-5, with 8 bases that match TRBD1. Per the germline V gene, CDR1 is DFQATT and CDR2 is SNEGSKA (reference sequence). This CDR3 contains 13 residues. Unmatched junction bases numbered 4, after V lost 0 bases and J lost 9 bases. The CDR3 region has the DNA TGCAGTGCTAGAGAGACAGGGGCCCCGCCCCAGCATTTT. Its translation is CSARETGAPPQHF.

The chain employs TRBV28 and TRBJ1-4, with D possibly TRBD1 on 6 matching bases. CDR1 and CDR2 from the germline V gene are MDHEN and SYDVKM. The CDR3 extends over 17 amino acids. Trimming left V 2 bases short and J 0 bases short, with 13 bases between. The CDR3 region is CASSLLLDSTTNEKLFF. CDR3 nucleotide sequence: TGTGCCAGCAGTTTACTTCTGGACAGCACAACTAATGAAAAACTGTTTTTT.

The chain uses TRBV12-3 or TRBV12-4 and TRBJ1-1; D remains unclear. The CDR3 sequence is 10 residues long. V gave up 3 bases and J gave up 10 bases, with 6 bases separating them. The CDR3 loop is CASSLSRAFF. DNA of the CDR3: TGTGCCAGCAGTTTGAGCAGAGCTTTCTTT.

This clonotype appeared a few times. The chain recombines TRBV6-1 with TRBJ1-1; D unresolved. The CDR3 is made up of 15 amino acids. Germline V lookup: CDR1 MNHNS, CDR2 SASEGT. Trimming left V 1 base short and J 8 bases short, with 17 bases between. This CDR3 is CASSEGRVGPPEAFF. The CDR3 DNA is TGTGCCAGCAGTGAAGGTCGTGTCGGGCCACCCGAAGCTTTCTTT.

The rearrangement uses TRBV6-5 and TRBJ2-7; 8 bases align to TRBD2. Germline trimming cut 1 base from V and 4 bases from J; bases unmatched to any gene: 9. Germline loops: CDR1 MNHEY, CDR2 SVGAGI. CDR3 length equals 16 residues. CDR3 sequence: CASSYWVAGGGYEQYF. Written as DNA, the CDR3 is TGTGCCAGCAGTTACTGGGTGGCGGGAGGAGGTTACGAGCAGTACTTC.

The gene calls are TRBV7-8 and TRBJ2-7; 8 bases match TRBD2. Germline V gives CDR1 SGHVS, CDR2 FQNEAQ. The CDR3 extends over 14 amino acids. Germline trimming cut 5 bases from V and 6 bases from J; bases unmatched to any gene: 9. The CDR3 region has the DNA TGTGCCAGCAGCATATACCGGGAGGGCCGCGAGCAGTACTTC. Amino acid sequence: CASSIYREGREQYF.

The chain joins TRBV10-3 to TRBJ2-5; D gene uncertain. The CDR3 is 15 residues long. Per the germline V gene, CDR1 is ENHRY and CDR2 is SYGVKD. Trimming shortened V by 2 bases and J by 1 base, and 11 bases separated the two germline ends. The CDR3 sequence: CAISETADLQETQYF. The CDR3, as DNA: TGTGCCATCAGTGAGACGGCAGACCTCCAAGAGACCCAGTACTTC.

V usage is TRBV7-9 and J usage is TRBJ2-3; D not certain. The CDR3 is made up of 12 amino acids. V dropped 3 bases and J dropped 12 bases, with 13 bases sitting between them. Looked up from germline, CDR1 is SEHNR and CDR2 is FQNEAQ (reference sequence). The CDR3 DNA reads TGTGCCAGCAGCTTGGGCGGAACTCTTCAGTATTTT. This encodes CASSLGGTLQYF.

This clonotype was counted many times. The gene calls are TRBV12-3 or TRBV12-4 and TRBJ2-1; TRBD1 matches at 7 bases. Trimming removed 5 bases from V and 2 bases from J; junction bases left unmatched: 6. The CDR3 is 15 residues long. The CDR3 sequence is CASSGSQGAYNEQFF. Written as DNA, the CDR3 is TGTGCCAGCAGTGGATCTCAGGGGGCCTACAATGAGCAGTTCTTC.

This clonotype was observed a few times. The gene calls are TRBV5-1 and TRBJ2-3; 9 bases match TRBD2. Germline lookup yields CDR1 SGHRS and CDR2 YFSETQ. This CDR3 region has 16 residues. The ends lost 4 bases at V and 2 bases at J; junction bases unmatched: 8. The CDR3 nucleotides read TGCGCCAGCAGCCCCAAGACTAGCGGCCCCACAGATACGCAGTATTTT. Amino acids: CASSPKTSGPTDTQYF.

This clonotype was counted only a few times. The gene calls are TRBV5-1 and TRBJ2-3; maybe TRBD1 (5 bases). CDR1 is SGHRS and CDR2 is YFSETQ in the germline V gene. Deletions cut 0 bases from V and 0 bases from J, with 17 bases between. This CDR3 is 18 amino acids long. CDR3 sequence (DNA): TGCGCCAGCAGCTTGGCCCCAAGGGGTTTCCGTAGCACAGATACGCAGTATTTT. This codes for CASSLAPRGFRSTDTQYF.

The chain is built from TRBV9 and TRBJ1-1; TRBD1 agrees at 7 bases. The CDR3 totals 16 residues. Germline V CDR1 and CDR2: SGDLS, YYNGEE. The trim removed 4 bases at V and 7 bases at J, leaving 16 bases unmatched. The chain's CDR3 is CASSPQWRQGGGEAFF. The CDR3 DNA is TGTGCCAGCAGCCCCCAGTGGCGACAGGGAGGGGGTGAAGCTTTCTTT.

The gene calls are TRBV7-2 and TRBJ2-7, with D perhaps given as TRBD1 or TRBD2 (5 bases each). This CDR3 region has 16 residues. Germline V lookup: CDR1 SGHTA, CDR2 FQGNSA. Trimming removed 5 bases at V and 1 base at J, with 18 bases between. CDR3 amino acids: CASSATGTAGSYEQYF. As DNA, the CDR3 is TGTGCCAGCAGCGCGACGGGGACGGCGGGTTCCTACGAGCAGTACTTC.

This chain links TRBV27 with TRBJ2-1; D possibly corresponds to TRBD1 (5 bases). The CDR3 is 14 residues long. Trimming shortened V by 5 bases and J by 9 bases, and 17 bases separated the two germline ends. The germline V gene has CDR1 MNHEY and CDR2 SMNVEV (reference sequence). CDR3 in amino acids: CASSHDPRVGEQFF. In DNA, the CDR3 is TGTGCCAGCAGTCACGACCCCAGGGTGGGTGAGCAGTTCTTC.

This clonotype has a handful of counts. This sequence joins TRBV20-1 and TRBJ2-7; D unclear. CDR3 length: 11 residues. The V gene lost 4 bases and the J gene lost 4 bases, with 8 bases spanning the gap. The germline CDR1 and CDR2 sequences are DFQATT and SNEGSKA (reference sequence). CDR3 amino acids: CSAINPYEQYF. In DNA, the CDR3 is TGCAGTGCTATAAACCCTTACGAGCAGTACTTC.

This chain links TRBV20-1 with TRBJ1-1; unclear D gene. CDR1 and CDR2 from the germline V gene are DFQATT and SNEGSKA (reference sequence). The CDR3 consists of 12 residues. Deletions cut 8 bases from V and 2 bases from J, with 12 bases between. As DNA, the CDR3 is TGCAGTCCCTGGACTCAAAACACTGAAGCTTTCTTT. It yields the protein CSPWTQNTEAFF.

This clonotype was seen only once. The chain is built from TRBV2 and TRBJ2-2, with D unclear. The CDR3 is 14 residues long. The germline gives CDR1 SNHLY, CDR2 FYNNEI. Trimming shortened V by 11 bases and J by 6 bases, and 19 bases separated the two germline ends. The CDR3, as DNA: TGTGCCCTGCAGTGGTCGACCCCCGCCGGGGAGCTGTTTTTT. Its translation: CALQWSTPAGELFF.

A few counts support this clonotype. CDR3 DNA: TGCGCCAGCAGAGACTACCCGAAGATTTACGAGCAGTACTTC. Translating it yields CASRDYPKIYEQYF. The chain joins TRBV5-1 to TRBJ2-7, with TRBD2 as a possible D gene (5 bases). Germline V lookup: CDR1 SGHRS, CDR2 YFSETQ. The CDR3 runs 14 residues. V lost 5 bases and J 4 bases, leaving 16 bases between the germline ends. Combining the CDR3 with reference TRBV5-1 and TRBJ2-7 gives the whole variable domain KAGVTQTPRYLIKTRGQQVTLSCSPISGHRSVSWYQQTPGQGLQFLFEYFSETQRNKGNFPGRFSGRQFSNSRSEMNVSTLELGDSALYLCASRDYPKIYEQYFGPGTRLTVT.